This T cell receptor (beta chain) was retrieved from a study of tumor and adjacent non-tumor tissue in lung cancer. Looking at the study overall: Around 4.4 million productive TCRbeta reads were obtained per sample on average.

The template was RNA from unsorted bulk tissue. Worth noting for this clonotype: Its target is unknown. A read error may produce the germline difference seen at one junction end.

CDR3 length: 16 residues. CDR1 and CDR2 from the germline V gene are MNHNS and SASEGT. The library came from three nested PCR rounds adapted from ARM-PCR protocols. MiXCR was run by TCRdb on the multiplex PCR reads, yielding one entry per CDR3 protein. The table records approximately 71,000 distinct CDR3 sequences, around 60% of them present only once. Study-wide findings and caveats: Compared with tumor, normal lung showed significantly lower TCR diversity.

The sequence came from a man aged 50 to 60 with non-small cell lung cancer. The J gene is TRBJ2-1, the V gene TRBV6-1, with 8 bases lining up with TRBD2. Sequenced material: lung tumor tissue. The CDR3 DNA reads TGTGTCAGCAGTGAGGATATTAACGGGAGGGCGGATGAGCAGTTCTTC. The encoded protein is CVSSEDINGRADEQFF.